Each of the 32 T cell receptor beta chains below was sequenced from the same sample in a study of Tregs in tolerant kidney transplant recipients. The nonmyeloablative bone marrow transplants came from related graft donors, with transient mixed chimerism. Measured with immunoSEQ multiplex PCR; TCRdb has only the in-frame clones, and not every one. The table lists 2,000 to 3,000 clones, with roughly 40% in the top ten. The specimen was CD8+ T cells from blood (PBMCs), collected 6 months after the transplant. The receptor source for this set is a human patient who received a combined kidney and bone marrow transplant. These T cells may partly come from the graft donor.

With regard to this clone: The read halts 3 residues ahead of the CDR3 end, with the missing end drawn from the germline J gene. This chain joins TRBV20-1 and TRBJ2-5; D call uncertain. The germline gives CDR1 DFQATT, CDR2 SNEGSKA (reference sequence). Trimming cost V 5 bases and J 2 bases, with 12 bases left between them. This CDR3 comprises 13 residues. The sequenced part of the CDR3 DNA is TGCAGTGCTCCCCAAGCTCCTCAAGAGACC. As protein: CSAPQAPQET. The whole CDR3 sequence reads CSAPQAPQETQYF.

Points on this clone: The read stops 3 residues short of the end of the CDR3; the missing end is completed from the germline J gene. This chain uses TRBV10-3 with TRBJ1-1, with D unresolved. Germline CDR1 is ENHRY and CDR2 is SYGVKD. V lost 2 bases and J lost 5, with 24 bases in between. This CDR3 is 18 amino acids long. CDR3 sequence: CAISEPAEGRPGGTEAFF. Partial CDR3 DNA: TGTGCCATCAGTGAGCCCGCGGAGGGTCGCCCCGGCGGGACTGAA.

About this clone: The sequence runs out 3 residues before the end of the CDR3; the remainder is reconstructed from the germline J gene. V is TRBV2 and J is TRBJ2-1, with a tentative D call TRBD2 (5 bases). The V end was cut by 7 bases, the J end by 4 bases, with 14 bases between. Germline-derived CDR1 and CDR2 are SNHLY and FYNNEI. There are 14 residues in the CDR3. The chain's CDR3 is CASIRSGVYNEQFF. The sequenced CDR3 bases are TGTGCCAGCATCCGAAGCGGAGTTTACAATGAG.

About this clone itself: The read is 3 residues too short to cover the CDR3 end, so that end is filled in from the germline J gene. This rearrangement joins TRBV4-1 to TRBJ1-5; TRBD1 agrees at 11 bases. Germline V gene sequence: CDR1 MGHRA, CDR2 YSYEKL. The CDR3 totals 15 residues. The V and J ends lost 4 bases and 4 bases, in that order; junction bases with no gene match: 3. CDR3 loop: CASSRTGGMNQPQHF. The part of the CDR3 DNA that was read is TGCGCCAGCAGCCGGACAGGGGGCATGAATCAGCCC.

About this clone: The sequence runs out 3 residues before the end of the CDR3; the remainder is reconstructed from the germline J gene. V is TRBV2 and J is TRBJ2-1; 9 nucleotides match TRBD2. V was clipped by 5 bases and J by 2 bases; unmatched bases: 4. There are 15 residues in the CDR3. Germline V gene sequence: CDR1 SNHLY, CDR2 FYNNEI. The part of the CDR3 DNA that was read is TGTGCCAGCAGTAGCGGGAGGCTTACCTACAATGAG. Translation gives CASSSGRLTYNE. The entire CDR3 reads CASSSGRLTYNEQFF.

Points on this clone: The CDR3 goes on 3 residues after the read ends, and that part is filled in from the germline J gene. The chain links TRBV30 to TRBJ1-1; 8 positions match TRBD1. The germline gives CDR1 GTSNPN, CDR2 SVGIG (reference sequence). The J segment lost 0 bases and the V segment lost 4 bases, leaving 4 bases of the junction unmatched. This CDR3 is built from 14 residues. The sequenced CDR3 bases are TGTGCCTGGAATTTGGGACAGGTGAACACTGAA. Translated, it gives CAWNLGQVNTE. In full, the CDR3 is CAWNLGQVNTEAFF.

With regard to this clone: The CDR3 end falls 3 residues outside the read, so it is completed with the germline J gene. The V call is TRBV6-1, the J call TRBJ2-3, with D possibly being TRBD2 (6 bases). The V gene's germline CDR1 is MNHNS and CDR2 SASEGT. Deletions cut 4 bases from V and 0 bases from J, with 23 bases between. CDR3 length equals 19 residues. Partial CDR3 DNA: TGTGCCAGCAGTGCAGCCCGGAGGGCCCCTCCTTCTAGCACAGATACG. It specifies CASSAARRAPPSSTDT. The full CDR3 protein is CASSAARRAPPSSTDTQYF.

As to this clone: With the read ending 3 residues before the CDR3 end, the germline J gene is used to fill in that end. This chain links TRBV27 with TRBJ2-3; D may be TRBD1 (5 bases). From germline, CDR1 is MNHEY and CDR2 SMNVEV (reference sequence). The V end was cut by 1 base, the J end by 6 bases, with 5 bases between. The CDR3 consists of 12 residues. The sequenced CDR3 bases are TGTGCCAGCAGTTTATGGGGCGATACG. Translated: CASSLWGDT. The full CDR3 is CASSLWGDTQYF.

A note on this clone: Read data end 3 residues before the CDR3 end; the end is taken from the germline J gene. This chain uses TRBV30 with TRBJ2-4; D possibly corresponds to TRBD2 (6 bases). Germline CDR1 reads GTSNPN; CDR2 reads SVGIG (reference sequence). The CDR3 runs 13 residues. V was shortened by 0 bases and J by 3 bases, with 6 bases between the two germline ends. CDR3 DNA, as far as it was read: TGTGCCTGGAGTGTGGAGGGCAAAAACATT. It yields the protein CAWSVEGKNI. In full, the CDR3 reads CAWSVEGKNIQYF. Full variable domain (missing parts from reference TRBV30 and TRBJ2-4): SQTIHQWPATLVQPVGSPLSLECTVEGTSNPNLYWYRQAAGRGLQLLFYSVGIGQISSEVPQNLSASRPQDRQFILSSKKLLLSDSGFYLCAWSVEGKNIQYFGAGTRLSVL.

A word on this clone: The sequence runs out 3 residues before the end of the CDR3; the remainder is reconstructed from the germline J gene. The rearrangement joins TRBV20-1 to TRBJ1-4, with 7 positions matching TRBD1. V shed 0 bases and J 0 bases; nucleotides not matched to a gene: 10. CDR3 length: 18 amino acids. Germline CDR1 reads DFQATT; CDR2 reads SNEGSKA (reference sequence). The CDR3 loop is CSARDIGTATSTNEKLFF. The sequenced part of the CDR3 DNA is TGCAGTGCTAGAGATATTGGGACAGCCACTTCAACTAATGAAAAA.

About this clone: The missing CDR3 end, 3 residues past where the read stops, is filled in from the germline J gene. The rearrangement uses TRBV29-1 and TRBJ2-7, with a tentative D call TRBD1 (5 bases). The CDR3 is made up of 13 amino acids. CDR1 and CDR2 from the germline V gene are SQVTM and ANQGSEA. V was shortened by 0 bases and J by 5 bases, with 11 bases between the two germline ends. The sequenced part of the CDR3 DNA is TGCAGCGTTGAAGATCTTGACAGTAACGAG. It encodes CSVEDLDSNE. The whole CDR3 sequence is CSVEDLDSNEQYF.

On this clone: The sequenced fragment ends 3 residues before the CDR3 boundary, so the rest is inferred from the germline J gene. The genes are TRBV29-1 and TRBJ2-1; tentatively, D is TRBD2 (5 bases). The CDR3 has 15 amino acids. CDR1 and CDR2 (germline): SQVTM, ANQGSEA. V was clipped by 3 bases and J by 0 bases, with 12 bases between them. The sequenced CDR3 bases are TGCAGCGTTGAGGTACTAGGAGTCTCCTACAATGAG. Protein: CSVEVLGVSYNE. The complete CDR3 protein is CSVEVLGVSYNEQFF.

For this clone: The DNA ends 3 residues before the CDR3 does, and the rest of the CDR3 is filled in from the germline J gene. The chain carries TRBV28 and TRBJ2-1; 9 bases match TRBD2. This CDR3 has 13 amino acids. The germline V gene encodes CDR1 MDHEN and CDR2 SYDVKM. Unmatched junction bases numbered 2, after V lost 2 bases and J lost 9 bases. CDR3 bases read: TGTGCCAGCAGTTTAAGCGGGAGGCGTGAG. Protein sequence: CASSLSGRRE. The complete CDR3 sequence is CASSLSGRREQFF.

Notes on this clone: The read falls 3 residues short of the CDR3 end, and the missing part is taken from the germline J gene. The rearrangement links TRBV10-2 to TRBJ2-2, with TRBD1 matching 7 bases. The V and J ends lost 4 bases and 1 base, in that order; junction bases with no gene match: 3. The CDR3 consists of 15 residues. From germline, CDR1 is WSHSY and CDR2 SAAADI. CDR3 DNA (partial): TGCGCCAGCAGTGGGGGGACAGTGAACACCGGGGAG. It codes for CASSGGTVNTGE. The full CDR3 protein is CASSGGTVNTGELFF.

A word on this clone: The read halts 3 residues ahead of the CDR3 end, with the missing end drawn from the germline J gene. The genes are TRBV19 and TRBJ2-1; D remains ambiguous. V lost 3 bases and J 0 bases, leaving 6 bases between the germline ends. The CDR3 extends over 14 amino acids. CDR1 is LNHDA and CDR2 is SQIVND in the germline V gene (reference sequence). This CDR3 reads CASSMVSSYNEQFF. The covered CDR3 bases are TGTGCCAGTAGTATGGTCAGCTCCTACAATGAG.

Worth noting for this clone: The DNA ends 3 residues before the CDR3 does, and the rest of the CDR3 is filled in from the germline J gene. The rearrangement links TRBV30 to TRBJ1-4, with a possible D match to TRBD1 (5 bases). The length of the CDR3 is 14 residues. Germline values: CDR1 GTSNPN, CDR2 SVGIG (reference sequence). V was clipped by 4 bases and J by 7 bases, with 16 bases between them. The sequenced part of the CDR3 DNA is TGTGCCTGGACTTTTGGGGGGTTTGTTGAAAAA. This gives the protein CAWTFGGFVEK. The complete CDR3 protein is CAWTFGGFVEKLFF.

On this clone itself: The sequence runs out 3 residues before the end of the CDR3; the remainder is reconstructed from the germline J gene. The rearrangement joins TRBV19 to TRBJ2-1, with 14 bases aligning to TRBD2. V shed 6 bases and J 7 bases; nucleotides not matched to a gene: 5. CDR3 length equals 15 residues. The germline gives CDR1 LNHDA, CDR2 SQIVND (reference sequence). CDR3 sequence: CASSLGLAGVNEQFF. The covered CDR3 bases are TGTGCCAGTAGCCTGGGACTAGCGGGAGTGAATGAG.

According to its frequency, this clone is medium-sized. Read coverage stops 3 residues before the CDR3 terminus; the germline J gene supplies the remainder. The chain recombines TRBV20-1 with TRBJ2-7; 7 bases align to TRBD2. CDR1 and CDR2 (germline): DFQATT, SNEGSKA (reference sequence). The CDR3 consists of 12 residues. Unmatched junction bases numbered 2, after V lost 3 bases and J lost 3 bases. CDR3 sequence reads: CSASRGDYEQYF. The part of the CDR3 DNA that was read is TGCAGTGCTAGCCGGGGGGACTACGAG.

In the case of this clone: The read terminates 3 residues before the CDR3 end, so the remaining end is supplied by the germline J gene. J is TRBJ1-5 and V is TRBV4-1; possible D gene TRBD1, 5 bases. This CDR3 has 16 amino acids. Trimming shortened V by 2 bases and J by 4 bases, and 15 bases separated the two germline ends. CDR1 is MGHRA and CDR2 is YSYEKL in the germline V gene. CDR3 region: CASSQYDTGSNQPQHF. The sequenced part of the CDR3 DNA is TGCGCCAGCAGCCAATACGATACAGGATCAAATCAGCCC.

A note on this clone: Coverage ceases 3 residues before the CDR3 finishes, and the germline J gene fills in the end. The chain has TRBV7-9 and TRBJ2-2; D is undetermined. Germline V gene data show CDR1 as SEHNR and CDR2 as FQNEAQ (reference sequence). This CDR3 comprises 12 residues. V was cut by 5 bases and J by 5 bases, with 6 bases left in between. The CDR3 protein is CASSPSTGELFF. CDR3 DNA, as far as it was read: TGTGCCAGCAGCCCCTCGACCGGGGAG.

For this clone: The read falls 3 residues short of the CDR3 end, and the missing part is taken from the germline J gene. This chain links TRBV5-5 with TRBJ2-1; 11 bases line up with TRBD2. There are 15 residues in the CDR3. Trimming at V came to 2 bases and at J to 8 bases, leaving 6 bases not matched to a gene. The germline CDR1 and CDR2 sequences are SGHKS and YYEKEE (reference sequence). CDR3 DNA (partial): TGTGCCAGCAGCTTCGTTCTAGCGGGAGGAGATGAG. It specifies CASSFVLAGGDE. The CDR3 in full is CASSFVLAGGDEQFF.

With regard to this clone: Read sequence stops 3 residues before the CDR3 end, and the germline J gene provides the missing end. The chain links TRBV3-1 (or the pseudogene TRBV3-2) to TRBJ2-1; tentative D call: TRBD2 (5 bases). V lost 4 bases and J 8 bases, leaving 12 bases between the germline ends. The CDR3 spans 13 residues. CDR1 is LGHDT, CDR2 YNNKEL, per germline (reference sequence). Incomplete CDR3 DNA: TGTGCCAGCAGCCCCCCACTAGGCGATGAG. Protein sequence: CASSPPLGDE. The full CDR3 sequence reads CASSPPLGDEQFF.

This clone shows up as medium-sized by frequency. The read ends 3 residues shy of where the CDR3 ends; the end is completed using the germline J gene. The rearrangement uses TRBV7-9 and TRBJ1-6, with 11 bases lining up with TRBD1. J was trimmed by 9 bases and V by 8 bases; bases with no gene match: 6. CDR1 and CDR2 (germline): SEHNR, FQNEAQ (reference sequence). The CDR3 runs 14 residues. CDR3 residues: CASGEDRGLSPLHF. The DNA read from the CDR3 is TGTGCCAGCGGGGAGGACAGGGGGCTTTCACCC.

A remark on this clone: The read falls 3 residues short of the CDR3 end, and the missing part is taken from the germline J gene. The chain couples TRBV7-8 to TRBJ2-5; 10 bases match TRBD2. CDR3 length: 16 amino acids. V was pared by 1 base and J by 4 bases, with 6 bases of the junction left unmatched. In germline, CDR1 is SGHVS, CDR2 FQNEAQ. CDR3 DNA, as far as it was read: TGTGCCAGCAGCTTAGGACTAGCGGGCACCGGAGAGACC. Translated: CASSLGLAGTGET. From start to end, the CDR3 is CASSLGLAGTGETQYF.

Comment on this clone: The CDR3 end is not reached by the read, which stops 3 residues before it; the germline J gene fills it in. The chain uses TRBV5-6 and TRBJ2-3; D perhaps matches TRBD1 (5 bases). Deletions cut 3 bases from V and 5 bases from J, with 16 bases between. The CDR3 is 15 residues long. Germline V gene sequence: CDR1 SGHDT, CDR2 YYEEEE. The sequenced part of the CDR3 DNA is TGTGCCAGCAGCTGGCGTTTGGGGCTTAAAGATACG. This translates into CASSWRLGLKDT. The complete CDR3 protein is CASSWRLGLKDTQYF.

With respect to this clone: The read halts 3 residues ahead of the CDR3 end, with the missing end drawn from the germline J gene. The V and J genes are TRBV6-2 or TRBV6-3 and TRBJ2-1, with a possible D match to TRBD2 (5 bases). Germline V lookup: CDR1 MNHEY, CDR2 SVGEGT. The CDR3 covers 13 residues. V lost 5 bases and J 5 bases, leaving 10 bases between the germline ends. CDR3 loop: CASSPLEHNEQFF. The DNA read from the CDR3 is TGTGCCAGCAGTCCACTAGAGCACAATGAG.

The DNA read from the CDR3 is TGTGCCAGTAGCCCTTTAGGGGTTCTAGCCAAAAACATT. Protein product: CASSPLGVLAKNI. In full, the CDR3 reads CASSPLGVLAKNIQYF. The chain uses TRBV19 and TRBJ2-4; maybe TRBD1 (5 bases). The read gets to within 3 residues of the CDR3 end, and the germline J gene fills in the rest. The CDR3 contains 16 residues. Germline V gives CDR1 LNHDA, CDR2 SQIVND (reference sequence). The ends were cut back, 6 bases at V and 0 bases at J, with 15 bases in the middle. Full variable domain (rest looked up from reference TRBV19 and TRBJ2-4): DGGITQSPKYLFRKEGQNVTLSCEQNLNHDAMYWYRQDPGQGLRLIYYSQIVNDFQKGDIAEGYSVSREKKESFPLTVTSAQKNPTAFYLCASSPLGVLAKNIQYFGAGTRLSVL.

A note on this clone: From the germline J gene comes the end of the CDR3, since the read stops 3 residues before it. The chain joins TRBV29-1 to TRBJ2-7, with TRBD2 identical over 9 bases. CDR3 size: 13 residues. Germline CDR1 SQVTM, CDR2 ANQGSEA. V was pared by 6 bases and J by 2 bases, with 5 bases of the junction left unmatched. This CDR3 is CSVLTSGTYEQYF. CDR3 DNA, as far as it was read: TGCAGCGTCCTGACTAGCGGCACCTACGAG.

In terms of frequency, this clone is medium-sized. The read gets to within 3 residues of the CDR3 end, and the germline J gene fills in the rest. V gene TRBV5-5 combines with J gene TRBJ1-1, with D possibly TRBD1 on 6 matching bases. The CDR3 contains 11 residues. Germline V gene lookup returns CDR1 SGHKS and CDR2 YYEKEE (reference sequence). The DNA read from the CDR3 is TGTGCCAGCAGCTTAAGGGGGGAA. Its protein product is CASSLRGE. The full CDR3 reads CASSLRGEAFF.

The sequenced CDR3 bases are TGTGCCAGTAGTATTGACAGGGAAGGGGCTAACTACGAG. It translates to CASSIDREGANYE. In full, the CDR3 reads CASSIDREGANYEQYF. This chain connects TRBV19 to TRBJ2-7, with TRBD1 matching 7 bases. The read comes to an end 3 residues before the CDR3 does, leaving the germline J gene to fill in the end. Germline values: CDR1 LNHDA, CDR2 SQIVND (reference sequence). The CDR3 contains 16 residues. The J segment lost 3 bases and the V segment lost 3 bases, leaving 11 bases of the junction unmatched.

As to this clone: The observed sequence ends 3 residues before the CDR3 terminus, with the missing tail filled in from the germline J gene. V and J are TRBV15 and TRBJ2-4, with D possibly matching TRBD2 (6 bases). Between the trimmed V and J ends, which lost 0 bases and 4 bases, there was a span of 7 bases. Germline V gene lookup returns CDR1 LNHNV and CDR2 YYDKDF (reference sequence). The length of the CDR3 is 14 residues. The CDR3 region is CATSREGGKNIQYF. The sequenced CDR3 bases are TGTGCCACCAGCAGAGAGGGGGGAAAAAACATT.

Remarks on this clone: The read finishes 3 residues shy of the CDR3 end, and the germline J gene is used to complete it. The V and J genes are TRBV7-6 and TRBJ2-1; 15 bases match TRBD2. From germline, CDR1 is SGHVS and CDR2 FNYEAQ. CDR3 length: 16 amino acids. Trimming removed 1 base from V and 7 bases from J; junction bases left unmatched: 2. The sequenced part of the CDR3 DNA is TGTGCCAGCAGCTTAGGGACTAGCGGGAGGGTTAATGAG. This codes for CASSLGTSGRVNE. The CDR3 in full is CASSLGTSGRVNEQFF.